Each of the 29 T cell receptor beta chains below was sequenced from the same sample in a study of blood T cell repertoires in COVID-19. Repertoires were generated with immunoSEQ multiplex PCR, while TCRdb's copy carries only in-frame clones and drops some. The sample lists some 150,000 clones; approximately 78% were seen once. The specimen sequenced was peripheral blood. These receptors all stem from a woman aged 80 or over with acute or convalescent COVID-19.

The V and J genes are TRBV9 and TRBJ2-3; 9 bases align to TRBD1. CDR1 and CDR2 from the germline V gene are SGDLS and YYNGEE. The CDR3 loop spans 16 amino acids. V was clipped by 0 bases and J by 0 bases; unmatched bases: 2. The chain's CDR3 is CASSVGDRDSTDTQYF. The CDR3, as DNA: TGTGCCAGCAGCGTAGGGGACAGGGATAGCACAGATACGCAGTATTTT.

The chain couples TRBV9 to TRBJ2-1, with 9 positions matching TRBD2. The CDR3 covers 18 residues. V was clipped by 0 bases and J by 2 bases; unmatched bases: 9. The V gene's germline CDR1 is SGDLS and CDR2 YYNGEE. CDR3 sequence: CASSVEASGMFTYNEQFF. The CDR3 DNA follows: TGTGCCAGCAGCGTAGAGGCTAGCGGGATGTTCACCTACAATGAGCAGTTCTTC.

This clone was observed a handful of times. The chain has TRBV7-2 and TRBJ1-3; no firm D call. V dropped 1 base and J dropped 0 bases, with 10 bases sitting between them. Germline V gene sequence: CDR1 SGHTA, CDR2 FQGNSA. CDR3 length: 16 amino acids. The CDR3 protein is CASSLGSIYSGNTIYF. DNA for the CDR3: TGTGCCAGCAGCTTAGGGTCTATTTACTCTGGAAACACCATATATTTT.

The chain joins TRBV11-2 to TRBJ2-2; 7 positions agree with TRBD2. Trimming removed 5 bases from V and 6 bases from J; junction bases left unmatched: 9. This CDR3 comprises 15 residues. Germline assignment: CDR1 SGHAT and CDR2 FQNNGV. The CDR3 sequence: CASSLSGTNSGELFF. CDR3 nucleotide sequence: TGTGCCAGCAGCCTATCCGGGACTAATTCCGGGGAGCTGTTTTTT.

The chain has TRBV7-6 and TRBJ2-5; weak D call: TRBD2 (6 bases). V lost 4 bases and J lost 5, with 17 bases in between. This CDR3 has 15 amino acids. Germline CDR1 SGHVS, CDR2 FNYEAQ. The CDR3 DNA sequence: TGTGCCAGCAGCTCGCCCAGAGGGACTCGGGAGACCCAGTACTTC. The encoded protein is CASSSPRGTRETQYF.

This clone came up a few times. The gene calls are TRBV6-5 and TRBJ2-1, with a possible D match to TRBD1 (5 bases). Per the germline V gene, CDR1 is MNHEY and CDR2 is SVGAGI. The length of the CDR3 is 15 residues. Deletions cut 0 bases from V and 7 bases from J, with 13 bases between. The CDR3 sequence: CASSYSNRPWNEQFF. The CDR3 DNA sequence: TGTGCCAGCAGTTACTCGAACAGGCCTTGGAATGAGCAGTTCTTC.

The chain couples TRBV7-2 to TRBJ2-7; D is perhaps TRBD2 (5 bases). The germline V gene has CDR1 SGHTA and CDR2 FQGNSA. The V end lost 5 bases, the J end lost 3 bases, and 8 bases lay between the germline ends. The CDR3 runs to 12 residues. The CDR3 coding sequence is TGTGCCAGCAGCCCTCGGGGCTACGAGCAGTACTTC. This gives the protein CASSPRGYEQYF. Drawing the rest from reference TRBV7-2 and TRBJ2-7, the complete variable domain is GAGVSQSPSNKVTEKGKDVELRCDPISGHTALYWYRQSLGQGLEFLIYFQGNSAPDKSGLPSDRFSAERTGGSVSTLTIQRTQQEDSAVYLCASSPRGYEQYFGPGTRLTVT.

This clone was recorded at least ten times. The CDR3 region has the DNA TGTGCCAGCAGCCAAGGGAACAGGGGGCTCGGCTACACCTTC. Translated, it gives CASSQGNRGLGYTF. The V call is TRBV4-2, the J call TRBJ1-2; 9 nucleotides match TRBD1. The junction had 5 bases not matched to a gene; V was cut back by 1 base and J by 8 bases. CDR1 is LGHNA, CDR2 YNFKEQ, per germline. The CDR3 length is 14 residues.

This clone was counted a few times. V is TRBV7-9 and J is TRBJ2-7; TRBD2 matches at 8 bases. After removal of 0 bases from V and 6 bases from J, the junction contained 4 bases not matched to a gene. This CDR3 comprises 14 residues. Germline V gene data show CDR1 as SEHNR and CDR2 as FQNEAQ (reference sequence). CDR3 bases: TGTGCCAGCAGCTTAGCCGGGACTAGGGGCGAGCAGTACTTC. This translates into CASSLAGTRGEQYF.

The chain links TRBV5-6 to TRBJ2-3; TRBD1 agrees at 7 bases. Germline V gene data show CDR1 as SGHDT and CDR2 as YYEEEE. CDR3 length: 15 amino acids. The V and J ends lost 5 bases and 2 bases, in that order; junction bases with no gene match: 8. CDR3 in amino acids: CASRIRQGFTDTQYF. The CDR3 nucleotides are TGTGCCAGCAGAATACGACAGGGATTCACAGATACGCAGTATTTT.

The V gene is TRBV29-1, the J gene TRBJ2-6, with a tentative D call TRBD1 (5 bases). Germline V CDR1 and CDR2: SQVTM, ANQGSEA. The length of the CDR3 is 15 residues. V gave up 4 bases and J gave up 2 bases, with 12 bases separating them. Here the CDR3 reads CSVGQGRTGANVLTF. CDR3 nucleotides: TGCAGCGTTGGTCAGGGAAGGACTGGGGCCAACGTCCTGACTTTC.

The rearrangement links TRBV28 to TRBJ2-7; perhaps TRBD2 as D (6 bases). This CDR3 is built from 15 residues. V was trimmed by 1 base and J by 2 bases, leaving 12 bases between them. The germline CDR1 and CDR2 sequences are MDHEN and SYDVKM. The chain's CDR3 is CASSLSTGVAYEQYF. The DNA of the CDR3 is TGTGCCAGCAGTTTATCAACGGGAGTGGCCTACGAGCAGTACTTC.

This chain links TRBV5-1 with TRBJ2-1, with D unclear. This CDR3 has 12 residues. V lost 0 bases to trimming and J lost 6 bases, with 4 bases between them. Germline V gene sequence: CDR1 SGHRS, CDR2 YFSETQ. Here the CDR3 reads CASSLGLNEQFF. Written as DNA, the CDR3 is TGCGCCAGCAGCTTGGGACTCAATGAGCAGTTCTTC. The full variable domain, its missing parts supplied by reference TRBV5-1 and TRBJ2-1, is KAGVTQTPRYLIKTRGQQVTLSCSPISGHRSVSWYQQTPGQGLQFLFEYFSETQRNKGNFPGRFSGRQFSNSRSEMNVSTLELGDSALYLCASSLGLNEQFFGPGTRLTVL.

V gene TRBV28 combines with J gene TRBJ1-2; TRBD1 matches 8 bases. The CDR3 is 13 amino acids. Germline V CDR1 and CDR2: MDHEN, SYDVKM. Trimming cost V 3 bases and J 10 bases; bases outside gene matches: 7. This CDR3 reads CASSFRQGRAYTF. In DNA form, the CDR3 reads TGTGCCAGCAGTTTCCGACAGGGGCGGGCCTACACCTTC.

The chain carries TRBV27 and TRBJ2-7; 8 nucleotides align to TRBD1. The J segment lost 4 bases and the V segment lost 2 bases, leaving 4 bases of the junction unmatched. Germline V CDR1 and CDR2: MNHEY, SMNVEV (reference sequence). The CDR3 covers 14 residues. The CDR3: CASSLGTGRYEQYF. CDR3 in DNA: TGTGCCAGCAGTTTAGGGACAGGTAGATACGAGCAGTACTTC.

The chain is built from TRBV25-1 and TRBJ1-2; D is uncertain. The length of the CDR3 is 11 residues. Germline assignment: CDR1 MGHDK and CDR2 SYGVNS. Trimming cost V 7 bases and J 9 bases, with 12 bases left between them. CDR3 DNA sequence: TGTGCCAGCACCGAGGGTTTGCGCTACACCTTC. As protein: CASTEGLRYTF.

This clone was counted between two and nine times. V gene TRBV3-1 (or the pseudogene TRBV3-2) combines with J gene TRBJ1-2, with 9 nucleotides matching TRBD1. The CDR3 has 13 amino acids. Looked up from germline, CDR1 is LGHDT and CDR2 is YNNKEL (reference sequence). The ends lost 3 bases at V and 5 bases at J; junction bases unmatched: 1. The CDR3 coding sequence is TGTGCCAGCAGCCACGGGACAGGGTATGGCTACACCTTC. Protein: CASSHGTGYGYTF.

V usage is TRBV7-9 and J usage is TRBJ2-7; D might be TRBD1 (5 bases). With 5 bases removed from V and 5 bases from J, the gap between germline ends came to 19 bases. The germline CDR1 and CDR2 sequences are SEHNR and FQNEAQ (reference sequence). CDR3 size: 15 residues. The CDR3 loop is CASSLSLRVRDEQYF. The DNA for the CDR3 is TGTGCCAGCAGCCTAAGCCTCAGGGTAAGGGACGAGCAGTACTTC.

The chain's CDR3 is CASSPRNSGVSQYF. In DNA form, the CDR3 reads TGCGCCAGCAGCCCGCGAAATAGCGGGGTGTCACAGTATTTT. The chain recombines TRBV5-1 with TRBJ2-3; 8 bases align to TRBD2. The junction had 13 bases not matched to a gene; V was cut back by 4 bases and J by 12 bases. Germline V gives CDR1 SGHRS, CDR2 YFSETQ. The CDR3 is 14 residues long.

V gene TRBV7-8 combines with J gene TRBJ2-2; 9 positions agree with TRBD1. The trim removed 5 bases at V and 2 bases at J, leaving 6 bases unmatched. The CDR3 sequence is 16 residues long. CDR1 is SGHVS and CDR2 is FQNEAQ in the germline V gene. The CDR3 sequence is CASSRWTGANTGELFF. The CDR3 nucleotides are TGTGCCAGCAGCCGTTGGACAGGGGCAAACACCGGGGAGCTGTTTTTT.

This clone was recorded once. The chain carries TRBV19 and TRBJ1-6; D uncertain. Germline lookup yields CDR1 LNHDA and CDR2 SQIVND (reference sequence). The CDR3 covers 15 residues. Trimming removed 3 bases from V and 5 bases from J, with 11 bases in between. The CDR3 bases are TGTGCCAGTAGTATGCCGGGAGTGAATAATTCACCCCTCCACTTT. This codes for CASSMPGVNNSPLHF. The full variable domain, with the rest looked up from reference TRBV19 and TRBJ1-6, is DGGITQSPKYLFRKEGQNVTLSCEQNLNHDAMYWYRQDPGQGLRLIYYSQIVNDFQKGDIAEGYSVSREKKESFPLTVTSAQKNPTAFYLCASSMPGVNNSPLHFGNGTRLTVT.

V is TRBV5-1 and J is TRBJ1-1; perhaps TRBD1 as D (5 bases). V dropped 4 bases and J dropped 2 bases, with 15 bases sitting between them. Germline V gene sequence: CDR1 SGHRS, CDR2 YFSETQ. CDR3 length: 15 amino acids. The CDR3 region is CASSDSRQGNTEAFF. The CDR3 region has the DNA TGCGCCAGCAGCGATAGTCGTCAGGGCAACACTGAAGCTTTCTTT.

The genes are TRBV27 and TRBJ1-2; maybe TRBD1 (6 bases). Trimming left V 3 bases short and J 3 bases short, with 11 bases between. The CDR3 is 14 residues long. From germline, CDR1 is MNHEY and CDR2 SMNVEV (reference sequence). As DNA, the CDR3 is TGTGCCAGCAGTTTTACAGGGCTTGACTATGGCTACACCTTC. Its protein product is CASSFTGLDYGYTF.

V gene TRBV3-1 (or the pseudogene TRBV3-2) combines with J gene TRBJ2-2; 7 bases are shared with TRBD2. Germline CDR1 is LGHDT and CDR2 is YNNKEL (reference sequence). With 7 bases clipped from V and 2 bases from J, the junction kept 4 bases outside the gene matches. This CDR3 region has 14 residues. In DNA, the CDR3 is TGTGCCAGCACGGCTAGCGGAAACACCGGGGAGCTGTTTTTT. Encoded protein: CASTASGNTGELFF.

This clone was seen a single time. V is TRBV19 and J is TRBJ2-7; a possible D gene is TRBD1 (6 bases). The CDR3 contains 13 residues. Trimming shortened V by 5 bases and J by 3 bases, and 11 bases separated the two germline ends. Germline CDR1 reads LNHDA; CDR2 reads SQIVND (reference sequence). The DNA for the CDR3 is TGTGCCAGTAGTGTACAGGGTGACTACGAGCAGTACTTC. Protein sequence: CASSVQGDYEQYF.

The chain employs TRBV7-6 and TRBJ2-7; 8 bases are a match to TRBD1. Germline assignment: CDR1 SGHVS and CDR2 FNYEAQ. This CDR3 comprises 16 residues. The V and J ends lost 6 bases and 3 bases, in that order; junction bases with no gene match: 13. The CDR3 nucleotides are TGTGCCAGCAGTTCACACCGGGACAGGAGTTTCTACGAGCAGTACTTC. This encodes CASSSHRDRSFYEQYF.

The rearrangement joins TRBV4-1 to TRBJ2-7, with no clear D. There are 12 residues in the CDR3. V lost 7 bases and J 6 bases, leaving 13 bases between the germline ends. Germline assignment: CDR1 MGHRA and CDR2 YSYEKL. The CDR3 bases are TGCGCCAGCAAGGCTGTAGGCGGCGAGCAGTACTTC. Encoded protein: CASKAVGGEQYF.

This sequence joins TRBV12-5 and TRBJ2-3; maybe TRBD1 (6 bases). The germline V gene encodes CDR1 LGHNT and CDR2 FRNRAP. The CDR3 contains 15 residues. Trimming took 1 base from V and 0 from J, leaving 8 bases between them. The CDR3: CASGLGTASTDTQYF. The CDR3 DNA sequence: TGTGCTAGTGGTTTGGGGACAGCAAGCACAGATACGCAGTATTTT.

J is TRBJ2-6 and V is TRBV30; D uncertain. Looked up from germline, CDR1 is GTSNPN and CDR2 is SVGIG (reference sequence). V lost 0 bases and J lost 6, with 9 bases in between. This CDR3 region has 14 residues. The CDR3, as DNA: TGTGCCTGGAGTGTTCGTCTGTCGGCCAACGTCCTGACTTTC. Protein product: CAWSVRLSANVLTF.